This TCR beta chain was sequenced in a study of cytomegalovirus exposure and HLA in healthy donors. Study-level findings and limits: Most observed TCR sequences were rare, whereas some public TCRs were detected in many donors. Later analysis indicated greater clonal expansion among HLA-associated TCR beta chains than among equally common other chains. CMV serostatus was the only immune exposure information that was available.

V gave up 6 bases and J gave up 2 bases, with 13 bases separating them. Germline V gene sequence: CDR1 SGHTA, CDR2 FQGNSA. CDR3 length: 14 amino acids. PCR amplification relied on 60 Vbeta primers (plus 13 Jbeta primers). Here immunoSEQ multiplex PCR was the method, and the copy in TCRdb shows in-frame clones only, minus some. The sample holds about 140,000 clones, 75% to 80% seen once. Of note for this clone: Its antigen is not identified.

Sequenced sample: PBMCs. The TCR was taken from a woman in her twenties or thirties in good health and CMV-seronegative. The V call is TRBV7-2, the J call TRBJ1-1; D is uncertain. The CDR3 DNA reads TGTGCCAGCAGATTGCTCTACGAAAACACTGAAGCTTTCTTT. Protein: CASRLLYENTEAFF.